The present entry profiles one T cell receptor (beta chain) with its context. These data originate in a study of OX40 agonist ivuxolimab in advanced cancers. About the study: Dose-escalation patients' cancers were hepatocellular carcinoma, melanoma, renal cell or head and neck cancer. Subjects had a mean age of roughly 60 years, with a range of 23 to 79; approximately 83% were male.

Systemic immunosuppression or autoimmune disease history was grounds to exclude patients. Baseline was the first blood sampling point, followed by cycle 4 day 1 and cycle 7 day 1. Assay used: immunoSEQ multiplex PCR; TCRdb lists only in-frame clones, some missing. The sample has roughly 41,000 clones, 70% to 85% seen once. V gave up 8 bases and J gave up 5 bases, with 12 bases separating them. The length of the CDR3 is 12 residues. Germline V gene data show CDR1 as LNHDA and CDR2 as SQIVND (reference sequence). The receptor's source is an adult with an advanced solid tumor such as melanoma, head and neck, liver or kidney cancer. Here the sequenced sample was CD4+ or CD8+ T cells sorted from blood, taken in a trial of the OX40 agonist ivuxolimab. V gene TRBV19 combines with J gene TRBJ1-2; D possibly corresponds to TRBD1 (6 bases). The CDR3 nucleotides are TGTGCCAGTTCCGAGGGGGGGTATGGCTACACCTTC. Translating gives CASSEGGYGYTF.